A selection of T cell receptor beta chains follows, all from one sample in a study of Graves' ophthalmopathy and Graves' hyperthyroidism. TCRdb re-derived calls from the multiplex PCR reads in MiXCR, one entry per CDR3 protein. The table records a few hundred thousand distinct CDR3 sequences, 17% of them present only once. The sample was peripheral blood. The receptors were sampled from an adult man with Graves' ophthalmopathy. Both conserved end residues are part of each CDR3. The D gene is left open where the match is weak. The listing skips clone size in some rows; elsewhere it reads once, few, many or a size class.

cdr3_nt: TGTGCCACCAGTGATTTACAGGGAAAAGTTTACGAGCAGTACTTC; cdr3_aa: CATSDLQGKVYEQYF; v_call: TRBV24-1; j_call: TRBJ2-7; d_call: NA; clone_size: NA
cdr3_nt: TGCAGTGCTGGCCGGGACAGGTACTACGAGCAGTACTTC; cdr3_aa: CSAGRDRYYEQYF; v_call: TRBV20-1; j_call: TRBJ2-7; d_call: TRBD1; clone_size: many
cdr3_nt: TGTGCCAGCAGCCTCGTCTACGGCGGCAGGGACAATGAGCAGTTCTTC; cdr3_aa: CASSLVYGGRDNEQFF; v_call: TRBV11-2; j_call: TRBJ2-1; d_call: NA; clone_size: NA
cdr3_nt: TGCAGCGTTGATATGCCAGGGGGCAATGGCTACACCTTC; cdr3_aa: CSVDMPGGNGYTF; v_call: TRBV29-1; j_call: TRBJ1-2; d_call: TRBD1; clone_size: many
cdr3_nt: TGCAGTGCGACCCGGGACAGGGGATTGGGAGCCTATGGCTACACCTTC; cdr3_aa: CSATRDRGLGAYGYTF; v_call: TRBV20-1; j_call: TRBJ1-2; d_call: TRBD1; clone_size: NA
cdr3_nt: TGTGCCAGCAGCCACCGACTAGGAGATGACACCGGGGAGCTGTTTTTT; cdr3_aa: CASSHRLGDDTGELFF; v_call: TRBV6-5; j_call: TRBJ2-2; d_call: NA; clone_size: many
cdr3_nt: TGTGCCAGCAGTTATGGTGGCGCCAGAGAGACCCAGTACTTC; cdr3_aa: CASSYGGARETQYF; v_call: TRBV6-5; j_call: TRBJ2-5; d_call: NA; clone_size: many
cdr3_nt: TGTGCCAGCAAAACGAGGGTCGTCCACGAGCAGTACTTC; cdr3_aa: CASKTRVVHEQYF; v_call: TRBV12-3/TRBV12-4; j_call: TRBJ2-7; d_call: NA; clone_size: NA
cdr3_nt: TGTGCCAGCAGAGTAGGGTATAAGGCTGGCTACATCTTC; cdr3_aa: CASRVGYKAGYIF; v_call: TRBV6-1; j_call: TRBJ1-2; d_call: NA; clone_size: NA
cdr3_nt: TGTGCCAGCAGCCAGACAAGACAGAATAGCAATCAGCCCCAGCATTTT; cdr3_aa: CASSQTRQNSNQPQHF; v_call: TRBV6-1; j_call: TRBJ1-5; d_call: NA; clone_size: many
cdr3_nt: TGTGCCAGCAGCAAACAGGGGGCGTTTCAGCCCCAGCATTTT; cdr3_aa: CASSKQGAFQPQHF; v_call: TRBV6-2/TRBV6-3; j_call: TRBJ1-5; d_call: TRBD1; clone_size: few
cdr3_nt: TGTGCCAGCAGCCGAAGCCGGGGCCAAGAGACCCAGTACTTC; cdr3_aa: CASSRSRGQETQYF; v_call: TRBV7-2; j_call: TRBJ2-5; d_call: NA; clone_size: many
cdr3_nt: TGTGCCAGCAGTGAAGGCCCGACAGGGAGCTACGAGCAGTACTTC; cdr3_aa: CASSEGPTGSYEQYF; v_call: TRBV2; j_call: TRBJ2-7; d_call: TRBD1; clone_size: NA
cdr3_nt: TGCAGTGCCCAGAAGATGGCTAGCACAGATACGCAGTATTTT; cdr3_aa: CSAQKMASTDTQYF; v_call: TRBV20-1; j_call: TRBJ2-3; d_call: NA; clone_size: many
cdr3_nt: TGCGCCAGCAGCTATGACATGGGCAAAAACATTCAGTACTTC; cdr3_aa: CASSYDMGKNIQYF; v_call: TRBV5-1; j_call: TRBJ2-4; d_call: NA; clone_size: many
cdr3_nt: TGTGCCACTGGGACAGGGCCCGACGAGCAGTACTTC; cdr3_aa: CATGTGPDEQYF; v_call: TRBV15; j_call: TRBJ2-7; d_call: TRBD1; clone_size: many
cdr3_nt: TGTGCCAGCAGTCCGGACAGGGGGCTAGCGGGAGGGACCTACGAGCAGTACTTC; cdr3_aa: CASSPDRGLAGGTYEQYF; v_call: TRBV6-4; j_call: TRBJ2-7; d_call: NA; clone_size: many
cdr3_nt: TGCAGTGCTAGAACATCTCCCTATGGCTACACCTTC; cdr3_aa: CSARTSPYGYTF; v_call: TRBV20-1; j_call: TRBJ1-2; d_call: NA; clone_size: many
cdr3_nt: TGTGCCAGCAACCACGGACAGGGGGCCTCTAACTATGGCTACACCTTC; cdr3_aa: CASNHGQGASNYGYTF; v_call: TRBV6-5; j_call: TRBJ1-2; d_call: TRBD1; clone_size: many
cdr3_nt: TGTGCCAGCAGCGCGACTAGCGGGAGGCAGGGCACCGGGGAGCTGTTTTTT; cdr3_aa: CASSATSGRQGTGELFF; v_call: TRBV13; j_call: TRBJ2-2; d_call: TRBD2; clone_size: many
cdr3_nt: TGTGCCAGCAGCCAAGATTACGAGCACGAGACCCAGTACTTC; cdr3_aa: CASSQDYEHETQYF; v_call: TRBV3-1; j_call: TRBJ2-5; d_call: NA; clone_size: NA